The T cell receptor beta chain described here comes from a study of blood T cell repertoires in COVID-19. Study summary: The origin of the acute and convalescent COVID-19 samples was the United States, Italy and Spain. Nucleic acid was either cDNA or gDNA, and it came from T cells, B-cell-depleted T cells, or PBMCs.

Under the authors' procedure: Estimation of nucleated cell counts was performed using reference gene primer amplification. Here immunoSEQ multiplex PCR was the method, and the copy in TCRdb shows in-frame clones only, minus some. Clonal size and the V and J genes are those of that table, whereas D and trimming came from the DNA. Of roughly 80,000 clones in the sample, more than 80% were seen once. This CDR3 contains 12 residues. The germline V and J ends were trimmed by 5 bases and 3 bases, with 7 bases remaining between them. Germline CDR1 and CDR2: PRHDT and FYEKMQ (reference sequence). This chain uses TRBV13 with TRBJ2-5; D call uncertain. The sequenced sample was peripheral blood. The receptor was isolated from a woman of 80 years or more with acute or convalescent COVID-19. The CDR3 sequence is CASSLREETQYF. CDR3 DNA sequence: TGTGCCAGCAGCCTCCGGGAAGAGACCCAGTACTTC.